The 16 T cell receptor beta chains listed next were all sequenced from one sample in a study of blood T cell repertoires in COVID-19. Clones were sequenced by immunoSEQ multiplex PCR, and TCRdb holds only the in-frame ones, with some missing. Of under 70,000 clones in the sample, about nine tenths were seen once. Material: peripheral blood. The receptors stem from a woman in her seventies with acute or convalescent COVID-19.

The CDR3 DNA reads TGTGCCAGCAGCTCTCGACTAGTAACAGATACGCAGTATTTT. Translation: CASSSRLVTDTQYF. The rearrangement uses TRBV5-4 and TRBJ2-3, with D possibly matching TRBD2 (6 bases). Per germline, CDR1 SGHNT and CDR2 YYREEE (reference sequence). Trimming removed 3 bases from V and 3 bases from J, with 11 bases in between. The CDR3 sequence is 14 residues long.

V is TRBV9 and J is TRBJ2-7; TRBD2 matches 9 bases. The CDR3 sequence is 15 residues long. After removal of 1 base from V and 3 bases from J, the junction contained 5 bases not matched to a gene. Germline-derived CDR1 and CDR2 are SGDLS and YYNGEE. DNA for the CDR3: TGTGCCAGCAGCGTACAAGCGGGGGGCCTCTACGAGCAGTACTTC. It is translated as CASSVQAGGLYEQYF.

V usage is TRBV2 and J usage is TRBJ1-1, with 7 positions matching TRBD1. The V gene end was trimmed by 3 bases and the J gene end by 6 bases; junction bases not matched to a gene: 7. CDR1 and CDR2 from the germline V gene are SNHLY and FYNNEI. The CDR3 runs to 14 residues. The CDR3 sequence is CASSETGFGAEAFF. The CDR3 region has the DNA TGTGCCAGCAGTGAGACAGGGTTCGGTGCTGAAGCTTTCTTT.

Only a few counts were recorded for this clone. V is TRBV6-5 and J is TRBJ2-1; 7 bases line up with TRBD1. There are 15 residues in the CDR3. Germline-derived CDR1 and CDR2 are MNHEY and SVGAGI. The junction had 5 bases not matched to a gene; V was cut back by 6 bases and J by 0 bases. CDR3 amino acids: CASRGDRSSYNEQFF. The CDR3 bases are TGTGCCAGCAGGGGGGACAGAAGCTCCTACAATGAGCAGTTCTTC.

This chain uses TRBV12-5 with TRBJ1-5; possible D gene TRBD1, 5 bases. The CDR3 sequence is 14 residues long. Trimming took 6 bases from V and 6 from J, leaving 15 bases between them. Germline values: CDR1 LGHNT, CDR2 FRNRAP. CDR3 protein: CASGLKTETQPQHF. CDR3 bases: TGTGCTAGTGGCCTTAAGACAGAGACTCAGCCCCAGCATTTT.

The CDR3 DNA follows: TGTGCCAGCAGTTTATGGGGGACAGGGGGGGATCAGCCCCAGCATTTT. Its protein is CASSLWGTGGDQPQHF. The rearrangement uses TRBV28 and TRBJ1-5, with 11 bases that match TRBD1. Unmatched junction bases numbered 3, after V lost 0 bases and J lost 5 bases. Germline V gives CDR1 MDHEN, CDR2 SYDVKM. The CDR3 has 16 amino acids.

The chain joins TRBV11-2 to TRBJ2-7; D perhaps matches TRBD1 (6 bases). V lost 1 base and J 2 bases, leaving 9 bases between the germline ends. Germline loops: CDR1 SGHAT, CDR2 FQNNGV. CDR3 length equals 14 residues. The CDR3 DNA sequence: TGTGCCAGCAGCTTAGGACAGGAGCCCTACGAGCAGTACTTC. Protein sequence: CASSLGQEPYEQYF.

The rearrangement joins TRBV7-2 to TRBJ2-5, with TRBD2 matching over 7 bases. Germline lookup yields CDR1 SGHTA and CDR2 FQGNSA. CDR3 size: 12 residues. V dropped 4 bases and J dropped 5; count of bases not matched to a gene: 1. CDR3 protein: CASSSSGETQYF. CDR3 DNA: TGTGCCAGCAGCTCTAGCGGCGAGACCCAGTACTTC.

The CDR3 sequence: CASSETDWNNEQFF. DNA of the CDR3: TGTGCCAGCAGCGAAACCGACTGGAACAATGAGCAGTTCTTC. The rearrangement uses TRBV9 and TRBJ2-1; D is ambiguous. Germline values: CDR1 SGDLS, CDR2 YYNGEE. Trimming removed 3 bases from V and 5 bases from J, with 12 bases in between. The CDR3 has 14 amino acids.

The chain uses TRBV6-4 and TRBJ1-3, with D possibly being TRBD1 (5 bases). Deletions cut 5 bases from V and 0 bases from J, with 8 bases between. Germline-derived CDR1 and CDR2 are MRHNA and SNTAGT. This CDR3 contains 14 residues. CDR3 loop: CASSRQSSGNTIYF. The DNA of the CDR3 is TGTGCCAGCAGTCGACAGTCCTCTGGAAACACCATATATTTT.

This chain joins TRBV5-4 and TRBJ2-7; 9 bases map to TRBD2. The CDR3 totals 16 residues. Trimming cost V 4 bases and J 4 bases; bases outside gene matches: 12. In germline, CDR1 is SGHNT, CDR2 YYREEE (reference sequence). CDR3 coding DNA: TGTGCCAGCAGCCCCGGGGCTAGCGGGACCATTTACGAGCAGTACTTC. The encoded protein is CASSPGASGTIYEQYF.

This chain connects TRBV18 to TRBJ1-2; a possible D gene is TRBD1 (6 bases). Germline loops: CDR1 KGHSH, CDR2 LQKENI. The CDR3 extends over 13 amino acids. Trimming removed 3 bases from V and 4 bases from J, with 9 bases in between. CDR3 region: CASSPDRTYGYTF. The DNA of the CDR3 is TGTGCCAGCTCACCGGACAGAACCTATGGCTACACCTTC.

The chain is built from TRBV5-1 and TRBJ1-1; 8 positions match TRBD1. Trimming removed 4 bases from V and 1 base from J; junction bases left unmatched: 6. Looked up from germline, CDR1 is SGHRS and CDR2 is YFSETQ. The CDR3 loop spans 15 amino acids. The CDR3 sequence is CASSPGGAGNTEAFF. The CDR3, as DNA: TGCGCCAGCAGCCCAGGGGGCGCGGGGAACACTGAAGCTTTCTTT.

CDR3 sequence reads: CASSIGGNSNQPQHF. Written as DNA, the CDR3 is TGTGCCAGTAGTATAGGAGGGAATAGCAATCAGCCCCAGCATTTT. The chain is built from TRBV19 and TRBJ1-5; D not resolved. V lost 1 base and J 0 bases, leaving 7 bases between the germline ends. The germline V gene encodes CDR1 LNHDA and CDR2 SQIVND (reference sequence). CDR3 length equals 15 residues. Together with reference TRBV19 and TRBJ1-5, the CDR3 gives the full variable domain: DGGITQSPKYLFRKEGQNVTLSCEQNLNHDAMYWYRQDPGQGLRLIYYSQIVNDFQKGDIAEGYSVSREKKESFPLTVTSAQKNPTAFYLCASSIGGNSNQPQHFGDGTRLSIL.

The chain carries TRBV7-8 and TRBJ2-3, with TRBD2 matching over 8 bases. Germline trimming cut 5 bases from V and 4 bases from J; bases unmatched to any gene: 5. The CDR3 is 14 residues long. CDR1 and CDR2 (germline): SGHVS, FQNEAQ. CDR3 sequence reads: CASSRGGQADTQYF. The CDR3 DNA sequence: TGTGCCAGCAGCCGGGGGGGGCAAGCAGATACGCAGTATTTT.

The rearrangement uses TRBV7-9 and TRBJ2-5; the match to TRBD2 covers 11 bases. The germline CDR1 and CDR2 sequences are SEHNR and FQNEAQ (reference sequence). V gave up 5 bases and J gave up 5 bases; unmatched junction bases: 4. The CDR3 runs to 14 residues. The CDR3 loop is CASSVTSGEETQYF. CDR3 DNA: TGTGCCAGCAGCGTGACTAGCGGGGAGGAGACCCAGTACTTC.